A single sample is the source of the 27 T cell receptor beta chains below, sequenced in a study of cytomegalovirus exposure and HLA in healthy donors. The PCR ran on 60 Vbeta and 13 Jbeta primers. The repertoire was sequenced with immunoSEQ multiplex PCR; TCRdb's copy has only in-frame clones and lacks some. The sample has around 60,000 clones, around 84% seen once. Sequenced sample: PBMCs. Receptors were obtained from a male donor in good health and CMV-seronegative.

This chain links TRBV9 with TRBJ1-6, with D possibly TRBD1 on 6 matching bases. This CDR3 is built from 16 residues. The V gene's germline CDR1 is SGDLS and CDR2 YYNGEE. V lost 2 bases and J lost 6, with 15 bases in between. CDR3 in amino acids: CASSVRSQGGNSPLHF. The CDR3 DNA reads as TGTGCCAGCAGCGTTCGGTCACAGGGTGGTAATTCACCCCTCCACTTT.

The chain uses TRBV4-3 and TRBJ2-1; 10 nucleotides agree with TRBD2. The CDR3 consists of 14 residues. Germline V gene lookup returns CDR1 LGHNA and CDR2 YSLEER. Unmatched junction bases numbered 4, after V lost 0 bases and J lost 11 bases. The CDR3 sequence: CASSQDPSGGQQFF. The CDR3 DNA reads TGCGCCAGCAGCCAAGACCCTAGCGGGGGTCAGCAGTTCTTC.

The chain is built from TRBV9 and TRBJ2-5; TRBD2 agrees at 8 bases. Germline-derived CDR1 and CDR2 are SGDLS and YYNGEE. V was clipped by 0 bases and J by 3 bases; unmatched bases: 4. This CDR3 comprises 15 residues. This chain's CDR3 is CASSVGLAGKETQYF. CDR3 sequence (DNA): TGTGCCAGCAGCGTAGGCCTAGCGGGTAAAGAGACCCAGTACTTC.

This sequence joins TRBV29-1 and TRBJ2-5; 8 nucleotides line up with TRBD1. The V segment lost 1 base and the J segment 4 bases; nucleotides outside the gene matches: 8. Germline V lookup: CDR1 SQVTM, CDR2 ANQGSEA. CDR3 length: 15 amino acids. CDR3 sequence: CSVEVTTGDRETQYF. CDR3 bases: TGCAGCGTTGAAGTTACGACAGGGGATCGAGAGACCCAGTACTTC.

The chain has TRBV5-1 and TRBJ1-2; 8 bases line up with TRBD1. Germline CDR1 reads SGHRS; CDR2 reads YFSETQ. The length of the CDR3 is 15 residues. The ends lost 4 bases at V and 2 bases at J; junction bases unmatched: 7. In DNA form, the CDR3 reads TGCGCCAGCAGCATAGGGACAGGCCAAAACTATGGCTACACCTTC. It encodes CASSIGTGQNYGYTF.

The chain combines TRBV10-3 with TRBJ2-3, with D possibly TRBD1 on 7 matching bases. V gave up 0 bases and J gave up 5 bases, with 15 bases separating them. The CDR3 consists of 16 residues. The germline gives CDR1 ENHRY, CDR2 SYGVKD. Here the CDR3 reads CAISESRQGEEDTQYF. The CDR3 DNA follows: TGTGCCATCAGTGAGTCCCGTCAGGGGGAGGAAGATACGCAGTATTTT.

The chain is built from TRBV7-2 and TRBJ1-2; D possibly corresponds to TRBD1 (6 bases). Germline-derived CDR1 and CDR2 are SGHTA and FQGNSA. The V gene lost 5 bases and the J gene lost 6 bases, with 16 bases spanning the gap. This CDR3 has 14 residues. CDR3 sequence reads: CASSESGGADGYTF. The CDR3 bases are TGTGCCAGCAGCGAGTCTGGGGGCGCGGATGGCTACACCTTC. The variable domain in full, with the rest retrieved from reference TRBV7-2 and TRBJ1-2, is GAGVSQSPSNKVTEKGKDVELRCDPISGHTALYWYRQSLGQGLEFLIYFQGNSAPDKSGLPSDRFSAERTGGSVSTLTIQRTQQEDSAVYLCASSESGGADGYTFGSGTRLTVV.

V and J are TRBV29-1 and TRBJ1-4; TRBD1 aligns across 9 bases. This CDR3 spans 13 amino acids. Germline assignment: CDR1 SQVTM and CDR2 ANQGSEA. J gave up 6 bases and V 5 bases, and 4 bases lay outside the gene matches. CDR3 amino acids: CSVPGQGHEKLFF. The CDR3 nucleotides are TGCAGCGTTCCGGGACAGGGCCATGAAAAACTGTTTTTT.

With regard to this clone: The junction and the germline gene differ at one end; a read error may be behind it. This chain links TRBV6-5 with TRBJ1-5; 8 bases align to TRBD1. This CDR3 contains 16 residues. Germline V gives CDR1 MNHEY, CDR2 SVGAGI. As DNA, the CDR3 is TGTGCTAGCAGTTACTCTCAGGGGGCCGATAATCAGCCCCAGCATTTT. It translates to CASSYSQGADNQPQHF.

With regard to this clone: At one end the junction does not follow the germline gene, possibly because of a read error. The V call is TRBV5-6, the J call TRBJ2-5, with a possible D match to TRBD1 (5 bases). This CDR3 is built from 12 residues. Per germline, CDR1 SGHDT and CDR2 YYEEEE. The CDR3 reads CASSLMTDDRDF. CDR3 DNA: TGTGCCAGCAGCTTGATGACAGACGACAGAGACTTC.

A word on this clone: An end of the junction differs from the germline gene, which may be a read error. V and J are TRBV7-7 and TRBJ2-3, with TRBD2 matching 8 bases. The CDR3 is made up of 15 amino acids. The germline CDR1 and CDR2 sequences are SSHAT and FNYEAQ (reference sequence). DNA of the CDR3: TGTGCTAGCAGCCAGGGACTAGGCCACACAGATACGCAGTATTTT. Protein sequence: CASSQGLGHTDTQYF.

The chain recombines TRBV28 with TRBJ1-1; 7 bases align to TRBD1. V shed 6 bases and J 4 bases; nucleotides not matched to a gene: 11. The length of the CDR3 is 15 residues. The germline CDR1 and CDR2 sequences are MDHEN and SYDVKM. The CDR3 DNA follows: TGTGCCAGCAGCCGAAGACAGGGTGTGGGCACTGAAGCTTTCTTT. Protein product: CASSRRQGVGTEAFF.

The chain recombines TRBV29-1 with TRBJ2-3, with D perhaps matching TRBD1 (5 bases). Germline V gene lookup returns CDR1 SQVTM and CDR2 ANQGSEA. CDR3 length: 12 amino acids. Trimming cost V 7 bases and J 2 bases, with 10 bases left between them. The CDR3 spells CSAEGATDTQYF. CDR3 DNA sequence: TGCAGCGCCGAAGGGGCCACAGATACGCAGTATTTT.

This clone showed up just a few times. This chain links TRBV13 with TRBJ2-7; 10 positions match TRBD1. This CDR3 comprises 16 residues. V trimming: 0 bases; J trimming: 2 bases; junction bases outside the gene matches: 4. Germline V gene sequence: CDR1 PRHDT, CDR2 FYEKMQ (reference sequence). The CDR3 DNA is TGTGCCAGCAGCTTAGGCGGGACAGGGGTCACCTACGAGCAGTACTTC. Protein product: CASSLGGTGVTYEQYF.

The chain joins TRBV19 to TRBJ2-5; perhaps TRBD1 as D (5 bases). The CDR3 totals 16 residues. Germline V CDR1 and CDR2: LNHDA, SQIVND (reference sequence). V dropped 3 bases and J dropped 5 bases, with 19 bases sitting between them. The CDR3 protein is CASSIGGSGHVETQYF. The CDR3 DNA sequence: TGTGCCAGTAGTATTGGTGGGTCAGGACACGTCGAGACCCAGTACTTC.

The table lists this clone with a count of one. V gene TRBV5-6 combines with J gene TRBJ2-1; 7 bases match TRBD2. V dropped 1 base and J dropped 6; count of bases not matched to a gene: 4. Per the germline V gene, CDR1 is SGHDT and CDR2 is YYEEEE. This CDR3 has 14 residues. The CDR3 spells CASSLRGVVNEQFF. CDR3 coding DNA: TGTGCCAGCAGCTTGCGGGGGGTGGTCAATGAGCAGTTCTTC.

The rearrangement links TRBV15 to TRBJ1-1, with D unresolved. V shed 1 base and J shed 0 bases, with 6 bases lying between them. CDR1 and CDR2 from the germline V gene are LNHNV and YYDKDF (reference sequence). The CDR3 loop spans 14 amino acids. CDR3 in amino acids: CATSRVTVNTEAFF. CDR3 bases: TGTGCCACCAGCAGAGTAACAGTGAACACTGAAGCTTTCTTT.

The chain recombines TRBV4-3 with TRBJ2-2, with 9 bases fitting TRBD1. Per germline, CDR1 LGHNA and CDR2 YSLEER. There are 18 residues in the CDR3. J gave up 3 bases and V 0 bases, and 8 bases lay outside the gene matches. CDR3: CASSQDLIGTGYTGELFF. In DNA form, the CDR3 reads TGCGCCAGCAGCCAAGATTTGATAGGGACAGGGTACACCGGGGAGCTGTTTTTT.

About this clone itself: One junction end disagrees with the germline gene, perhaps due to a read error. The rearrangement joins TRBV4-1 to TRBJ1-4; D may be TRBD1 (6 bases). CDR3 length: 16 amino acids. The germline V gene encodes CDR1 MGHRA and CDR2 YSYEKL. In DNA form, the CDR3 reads TGCACCAGCAGCCCCCGAGAGGGGGCAACTAATGAAAAACTGTTTTTT. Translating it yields CTSSPREGATNEKLFF.

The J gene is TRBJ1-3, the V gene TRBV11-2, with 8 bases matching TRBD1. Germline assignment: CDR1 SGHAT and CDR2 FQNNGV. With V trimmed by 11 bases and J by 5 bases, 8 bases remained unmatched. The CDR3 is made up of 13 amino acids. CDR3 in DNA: TGTGCCCCACACGGACAGGGCCGAAACACCATATATTTT. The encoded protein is CAPHGQGRNTIYF. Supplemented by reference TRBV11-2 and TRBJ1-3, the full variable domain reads EAGVAQSPRYKIIEKRQSVAFWCNPISGHATLYWYQQILGQGPKLLIQFQNNGVVDDSQLPKDRFSAERLKGVDSTLKIQPAKLEDSAVYLCAPHGQGRNTIYFGEGSWLTVV.

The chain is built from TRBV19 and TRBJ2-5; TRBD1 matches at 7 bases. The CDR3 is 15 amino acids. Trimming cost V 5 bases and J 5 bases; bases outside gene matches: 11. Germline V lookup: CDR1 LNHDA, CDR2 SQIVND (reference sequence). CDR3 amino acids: CASSAPGTALETQYF. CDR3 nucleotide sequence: TGTGCCAGTAGTGCCCCCGGGACAGCCCTGGAGACCCAGTACTTC.

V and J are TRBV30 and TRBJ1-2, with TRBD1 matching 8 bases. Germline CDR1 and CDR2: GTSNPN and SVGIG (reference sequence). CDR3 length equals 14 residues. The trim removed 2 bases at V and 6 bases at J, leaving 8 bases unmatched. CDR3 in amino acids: CAWSQGAIVHGYTF. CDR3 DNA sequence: TGTGCCTGGAGTCAGGGGGCGATAGTCCATGGCTACACCTTC.

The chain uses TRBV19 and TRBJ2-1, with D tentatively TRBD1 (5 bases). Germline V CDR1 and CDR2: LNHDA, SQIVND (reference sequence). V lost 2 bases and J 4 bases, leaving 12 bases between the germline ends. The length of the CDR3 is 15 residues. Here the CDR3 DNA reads TGTGCCAGTAGTATATCACAGGAACCTTACAATGAGCAGTTCTTC. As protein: CASSISQEPYNEQFF.

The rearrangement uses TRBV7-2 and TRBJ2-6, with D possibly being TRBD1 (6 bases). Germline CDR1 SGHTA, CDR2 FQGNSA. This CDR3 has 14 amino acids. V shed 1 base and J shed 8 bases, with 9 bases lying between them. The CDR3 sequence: CASSLDRVTNVLTF. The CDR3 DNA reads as TGTGCCAGCAGCTTAGACAGGGTAACCAACGTCCTGACTTTC.

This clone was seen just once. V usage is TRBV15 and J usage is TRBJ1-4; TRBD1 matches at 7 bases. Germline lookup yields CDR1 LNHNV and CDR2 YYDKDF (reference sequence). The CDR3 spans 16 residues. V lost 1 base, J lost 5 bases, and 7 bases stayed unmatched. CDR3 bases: TGTGCCACCAGCAGAGGCACAGGGGCATACAATGAAAAACTGTTTTTT. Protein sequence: CATSRGTGAYNEKLFF.

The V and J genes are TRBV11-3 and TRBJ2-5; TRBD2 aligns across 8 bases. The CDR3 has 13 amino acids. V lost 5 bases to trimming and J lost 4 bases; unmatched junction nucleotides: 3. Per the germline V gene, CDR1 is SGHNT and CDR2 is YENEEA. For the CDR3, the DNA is TGTGCCAGCAGCCGGGGGGGCGGAGAGACCCAGTACTTC. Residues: CASSRGGGETQYF.

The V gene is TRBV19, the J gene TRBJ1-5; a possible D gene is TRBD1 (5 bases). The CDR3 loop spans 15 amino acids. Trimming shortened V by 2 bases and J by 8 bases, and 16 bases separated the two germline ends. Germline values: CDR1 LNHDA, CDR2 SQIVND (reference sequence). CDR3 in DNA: TGTGCCAGTAGTATATTACCGGCCGGAGGGGAGCCCCAGCATTTT. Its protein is CASSILPAGGEPQHF.